The 14 T cell receptor beta chains below come from one sample, sequenced in a study of Graves' ophthalmopathy and Graves' hyperthyroidism. Beta-chain TCR CDR3 regions were amplified from RNA transcripts. In the first round, RT-PCR was carried out with HTBI primers, and a multiplex PCR formed the second round. TCRdb re-derived calls from the multiplex PCR reads in MiXCR, one entry per CDR3 protein. There are about 200,000 distinct CDR3 sequences in the sample; around 28% occur only once, and 9.1% lies in the top ten. The material sequenced was peripheral blood. These receptors were taken from a man aged 50 to 60 with Graves' ophthalmopathy.

This clonotype was detected once. This chain uses TRBV20-1 with TRBJ2-5; D is ambiguous. The V gene lost 7 bases and the J gene lost 1 base, with 7 bases spanning the gap. The germline CDR1 and CDR2 sequences are DFQATT and SNEGSKA (reference sequence). The CDR3 extends over 11 amino acids. The CDR3 loop reads CSGRVQETQYF. The CDR3 region has the DNA TGCAGTGGTCGCGTCCAAGAGACCCAGTACTTC.

This clonotype was recorded many times. The genes are TRBV5-1 and TRBJ2-7; TRBD2 matches at 8 bases. The V gene end was trimmed by 2 bases and the J gene end by 5 bases; junction bases not matched to a gene: 6. Looked up from germline, CDR1 is SGHRS and CDR2 is YFSETQ. The CDR3 covers 14 residues. The CDR3 reads CASSLSGSLDEQYF. The CDR3 nucleotides are TGCGCCAGCAGCTTAAGCGGGAGTCTCGACGAGCAGTACTTC.

The table lists this clonotype with many counts. This chain uses TRBV10-3 with TRBJ2-7, with TRBD2 identical over 9 bases. The CDR3 has 15 amino acids. V shed 2 bases and J 5 bases; nucleotides not matched to a gene: 7. CDR1 is ENHRY, CDR2 SYGVKD, per germline. DNA of the CDR3: TGTGCCATCAGTGAGGGTCTAGCGGGAAGCGACGAGCAGTACTTC. Its protein product is CAISEGLAGSDEQYF.

The table lists this clonotype with a count of one. The chain recombines TRBV10-3 with TRBJ2-5; 7 bases are a match to TRBD1. V lost 6 bases, J lost 5 bases, and 15 bases stayed unmatched. Germline V CDR1 and CDR2: ENHRY, SYGVKD. This CDR3 contains 16 residues. Here the CDR3 DNA reads TGTGCCATCAGCACGGGGACAGACGCTCTAAGGGAGACCCAGTACTTC. Translated: CAISTGTDALRETQYF.

There are many counts of this clonotype. The rearrangement links TRBV15 to TRBJ2-5, with D possibly TRBD2 on 5 matching bases. V was pared by 3 bases and J by 4 bases, with 6 bases between. CDR1 LNHNV and CDR2 YYDKDF come from the germline V gene (reference sequence). This CDR3 has 12 amino acids. CDR3 bases: TGTGCCACCAGCAGGGCGGGAGAGACCCAGTACTTC. Encoded protein: CATSRAGETQYF.

The sample holds many counts of this clonotype. The CDR3 loop is CASRSDYGYTF. The DNA for the CDR3 is TGTGCCAGCCGGAGTGACTATGGCTACACCTTC. The chain joins TRBV19 to TRBJ1-2; D remains ambiguous. The V end was cut by 9 bases, the J end by 3 bases, with 8 bases between. CDR1 is LNHDA, CDR2 SQIVND, per germline (reference sequence). The CDR3 contains 11 residues.

This clonotype was found many times. Being one base from a much bigger clone, this may be a read error. The CDR3 nucleotides read TGTGCCAGCAGCACAGCTCCGGCGGTCGGGACCCAGTACTTC. The encoded protein is CASSTAPAVGTQYF. J is TRBJ2-5 and V is TRBV11-2; D not certain. The V end lost 5 bases, the J end lost 7 bases, and 17 bases lay between the germline ends. There are 14 residues in the CDR3. Germline V gene data show CDR1 as SGHAT and CDR2 as FQNNGV.

This rearrangement joins TRBV28 to TRBJ2-5; D gene uncertain. The germline CDR1 and CDR2 sequences are MDHEN and SYDVKM. Trimming shortened V by 2 bases and J by 2 bases, and 6 bases separated the two germline ends. This CDR3 spans 13 amino acids. The CDR3 spells CASSLVAQETQYF. The DNA of the CDR3 is TGTGCCAGCAGTTTAGTGGCACAAGAGACCCAGTACTTC.

This clonotype turned up a few times. The genes are TRBV12-3 or TRBV12-4 and TRBJ2-7; tentatively, D is TRBD2 (5 bases). V was cut by 5 bases and J by 0 bases, with 14 bases left in between. The CDR3 length is 15 residues. In DNA form, the CDR3 reads TGTGCCAGCAGTAATGCCCCGGGGAGCTCCTACGAGCAGTACTTC. Its protein is CASSNAPGSSYEQYF.

The chain is built from TRBV28 and TRBJ1-1; 10 bases match TRBD1. Germline CDR1 and CDR2: MDHEN and SYDVKM. This CDR3 is 16 amino acids long. After removal of 6 bases from V and 1 base from J, the junction contained 8 bases not matched to a gene. The CDR3 is CASSHRGQGGNTEAFF. As DNA, the CDR3 is TGTGCCAGCAGCCATAGAGGACAGGGGGGGAACACTGAAGCTTTCTTT.

This clonotype was counted at least ten times. The CDR3 here is CASSNSFISKNIQYF. The CDR3 nucleotides read TGTGCCAGCAGTAATAGCTTCATATCCAAAAACATTCAGTACTTC. V and J are TRBV6-2 or TRBV6-3 and TRBJ2-4; D is unresolved. CDR3 length: 15 amino acids. V lost 5 bases and J 2 bases, leaving 13 bases between the germline ends. Germline V CDR1 and CDR2: MNHEY, SVGEGT.

This clonotype was observed at least ten times. The chain recombines TRBV28 with TRBJ2-7, with D possibly being TRBD2 (7 bases). The CDR3 runs to 13 residues. Germline values: CDR1 MDHEN, CDR2 SYDVKM. V was shortened by 6 bases and J by 7 bases, with 16 bases between the two germline ends. CDR3 in amino acids: CASRWGGTGEQYF. The CDR3 DNA follows: TGTGCCAGCAGATGGGGGGGAACAGGGGAGCAGTACTTC.

In its sample, this clonotype was seen many times. J is TRBJ2-5 and V is TRBV10-3; 9 bases align to TRBD1. Germline CDR1 ENHRY, CDR2 SYGVKD. Germline trimming cut 4 bases from V and 5 bases from J; bases unmatched to any gene: 5. This CDR3 contains 14 residues. This CDR3 is CAISGGTGMETQYF. In DNA form, the CDR3 reads TGTGCCATCAGTGGGGGGACAGGGATGGAGACCCAGTACTTC.

This clonotype was seen repeatedly, ten times or more. The CDR3 protein is CASSIDAANYGYTF. The CDR3, as DNA: TGCGCCAGTTCAATAGACGCGGCTAACTATGGCTACACCTTC. The gene calls are TRBV5-1 and TRBJ1-2; no reliable D call. Germline V gives CDR1 SGHRS, CDR2 YFSETQ. The V and J ends lost 8 bases and 0 bases respectively, with 14 bases between them. The CDR3 loop spans 14 amino acids.